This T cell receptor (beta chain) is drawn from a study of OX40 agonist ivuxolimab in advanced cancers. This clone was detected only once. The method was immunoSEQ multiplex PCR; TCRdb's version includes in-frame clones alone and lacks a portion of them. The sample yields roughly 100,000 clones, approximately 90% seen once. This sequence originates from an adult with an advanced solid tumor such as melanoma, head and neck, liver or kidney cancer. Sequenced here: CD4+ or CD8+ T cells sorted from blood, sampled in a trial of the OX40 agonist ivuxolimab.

CDR3 region: CASSLGQVYEQYF. The CDR3 DNA reads TGTGCCAGCAGCTTAGGGCAGGTATACGAGCAGTACTTC. The V gene is TRBV7-8, the J gene TRBJ2-7; unclear D gene. V was pared by 1 base and J by 4 bases, with 8 bases between. The germline CDR1 and CDR2 sequences are SGHVS and FQNEAQ. This CDR3 is 13 amino acids long.